Sequencing of this T cell receptor (beta chain) was carried out in a study of T-cell reconstitution after alpha-beta-depleted transplantation in children. It was with unique molecular identifiers that the TCRbeta library was prepared. TCRdb reanalysed the PCR reads using MiXCR and keeps one entry per CDR3 protein. Of 90,000 to 150,000 distinct CDR3 sequences detected, roughly 24% appear once; the ten largest clones hold about 10%. The table lists this clonotype with many counts. Its antigen is unidentified. Study results and caveats: At one year after transplant, newly produced T cells mostly accounted for T-cell counts and diversity. Recipient T cells and thymic progenitors that survived gave rise to the high TCRbeta diversity observed at day 60 in some patients. Reportedly, alpha-beta T cells present about two months post-transplant originated from several hundred expanded clones of graft origin.

This CDR3 comprises 14 residues. The germline CDR1 and CDR2 sequences are SGHDT and YYEEEE. Trimming shortened V by 6 bases and J by 4 bases, and 16 bases separated the two germline ends. The sample here was PBMCs, mostly from graft donor cells, taken 180 days after TCRalphabeta/CD19-depleted stem cell transplant. The origin of this receptor is a male patient aged 2-15 years who had a stem cell transplant for chronic granulomatous disease, so the T cells may come from the graft donor. The rearrangement uses TRBV5-6 and TRBJ1-1; TRBD1 might be the D (5 bases). The CDR3 region is CASNHGGMGTEAFF. For the CDR3, the DNA is TGTGCCAGCAACCACGGGGGGATGGGCACTGAAGCTTTCTTT. Variable domain in full (rest from reference TRBV5-6 and TRBJ1-1): DAGVTQSPTHLIKTRGQQVTLRCSPKSGHDTVSWYQQALGQGPQFIFQYYEEEERQRGNFPDRFSGHQFPNYSSELNVNALLLGDSALYLCASNHGGMGTEAFFGQGTRLTVV.